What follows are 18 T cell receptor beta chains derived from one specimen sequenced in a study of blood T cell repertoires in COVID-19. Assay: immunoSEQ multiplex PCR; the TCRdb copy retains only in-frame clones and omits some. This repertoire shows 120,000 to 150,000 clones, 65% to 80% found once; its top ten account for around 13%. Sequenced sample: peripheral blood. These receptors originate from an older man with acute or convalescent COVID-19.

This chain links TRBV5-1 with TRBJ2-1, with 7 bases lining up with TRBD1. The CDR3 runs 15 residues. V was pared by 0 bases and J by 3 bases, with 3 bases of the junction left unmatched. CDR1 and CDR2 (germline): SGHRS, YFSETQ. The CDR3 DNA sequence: TGCGCCAGCAGCTTGGTCCACAGGGGCTACAATGAGCAGTTCTTC. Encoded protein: CASSLVHRGYNEQFF.

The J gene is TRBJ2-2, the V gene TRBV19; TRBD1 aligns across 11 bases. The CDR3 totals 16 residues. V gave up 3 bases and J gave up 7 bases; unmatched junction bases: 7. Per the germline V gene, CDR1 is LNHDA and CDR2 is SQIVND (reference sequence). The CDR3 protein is CASSIGQGAWVGELFF. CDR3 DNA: TGTGCCAGTAGTATTGGACAGGGGGCCTGGGTCGGGGAGCTGTTTTTT.

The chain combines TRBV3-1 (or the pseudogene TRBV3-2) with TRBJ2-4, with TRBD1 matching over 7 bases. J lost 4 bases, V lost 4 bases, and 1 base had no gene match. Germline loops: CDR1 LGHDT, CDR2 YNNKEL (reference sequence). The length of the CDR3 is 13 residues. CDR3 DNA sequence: TGTGCCAGCAGCCTGGGACAGAAAAACATTCAGTACTTC. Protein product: CASSLGQKNIQYF.

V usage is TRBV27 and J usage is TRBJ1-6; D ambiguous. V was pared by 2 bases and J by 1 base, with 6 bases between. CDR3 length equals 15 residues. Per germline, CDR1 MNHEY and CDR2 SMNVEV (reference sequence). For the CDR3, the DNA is TGTGCCAGCAGTTTACGGGGATCCTATAATTCACCCCTCCACTTT. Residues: CASSLRGSYNSPLHF.

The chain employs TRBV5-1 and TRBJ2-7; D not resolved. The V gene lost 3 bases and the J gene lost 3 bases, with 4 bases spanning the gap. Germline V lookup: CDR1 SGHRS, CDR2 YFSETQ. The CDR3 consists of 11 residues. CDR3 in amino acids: CASSSLYEQYF. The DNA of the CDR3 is TGCGCCAGCAGCTCCCTCTACGAGCAGTACTTC.

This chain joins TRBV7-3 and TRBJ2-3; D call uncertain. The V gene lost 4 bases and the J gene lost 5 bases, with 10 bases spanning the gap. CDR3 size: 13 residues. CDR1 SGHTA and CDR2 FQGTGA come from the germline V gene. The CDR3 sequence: CASSSRRGDTQYF. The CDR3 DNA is TGTGCCAGCAGCTCCCGGCGAGGAGATACGCAGTATTTT.

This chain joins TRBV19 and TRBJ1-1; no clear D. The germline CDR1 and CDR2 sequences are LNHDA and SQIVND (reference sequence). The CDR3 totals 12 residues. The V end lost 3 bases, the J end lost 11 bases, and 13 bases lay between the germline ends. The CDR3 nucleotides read TGTGCCAGTAGTATGAGAAGTGAACTGGCTTTCTTT. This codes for CASSMRSELAFF.

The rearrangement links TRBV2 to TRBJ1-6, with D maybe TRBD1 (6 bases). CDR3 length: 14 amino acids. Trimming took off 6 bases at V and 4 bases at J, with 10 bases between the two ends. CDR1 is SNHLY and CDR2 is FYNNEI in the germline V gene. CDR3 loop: CASRAGVYNSPLHF. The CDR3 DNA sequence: TGTGCCAGCAGAGCAGGGGTGTATAATTCACCCCTCCACTTT.

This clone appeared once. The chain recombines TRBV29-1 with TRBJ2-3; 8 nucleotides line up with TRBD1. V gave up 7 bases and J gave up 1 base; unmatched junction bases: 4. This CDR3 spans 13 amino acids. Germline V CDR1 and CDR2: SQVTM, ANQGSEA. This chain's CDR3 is CSAGQGGTDTQYF. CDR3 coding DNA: TGCAGCGCCGGACAGGGTGGCACAGATACGCAGTATTTT.

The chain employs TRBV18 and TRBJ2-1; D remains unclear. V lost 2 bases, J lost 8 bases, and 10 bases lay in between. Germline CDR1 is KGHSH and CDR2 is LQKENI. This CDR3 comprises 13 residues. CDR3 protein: CASSPAPPDEQFF. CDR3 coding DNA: TGTGCCAGCTCACCAGCACCTCCGGATGAGCAGTTCTTC.

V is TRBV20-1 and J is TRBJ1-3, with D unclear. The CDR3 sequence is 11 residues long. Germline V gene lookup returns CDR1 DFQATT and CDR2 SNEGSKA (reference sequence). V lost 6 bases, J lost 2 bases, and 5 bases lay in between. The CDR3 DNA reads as TGCAGTGCGGCAACTGGAAACACCATATATTTT. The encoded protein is CSAATGNTIYF.

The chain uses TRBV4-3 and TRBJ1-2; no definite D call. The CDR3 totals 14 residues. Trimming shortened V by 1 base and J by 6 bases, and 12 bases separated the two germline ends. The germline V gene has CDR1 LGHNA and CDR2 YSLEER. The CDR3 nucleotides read TGCGCCAGCAGCCAAGCTTCCGACGCGGATGGCTACACCTTC. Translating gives CASSQASDADGYTF.

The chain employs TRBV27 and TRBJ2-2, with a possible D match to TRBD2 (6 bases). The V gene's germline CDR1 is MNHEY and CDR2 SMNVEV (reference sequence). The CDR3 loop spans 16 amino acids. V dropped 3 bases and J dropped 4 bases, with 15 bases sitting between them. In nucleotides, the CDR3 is TGTGCCAGCAGTTTTCCCCAAGCGCGGGGCACCGGGGAGCTGTTTTTT. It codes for CASSFPQARGTGELFF.

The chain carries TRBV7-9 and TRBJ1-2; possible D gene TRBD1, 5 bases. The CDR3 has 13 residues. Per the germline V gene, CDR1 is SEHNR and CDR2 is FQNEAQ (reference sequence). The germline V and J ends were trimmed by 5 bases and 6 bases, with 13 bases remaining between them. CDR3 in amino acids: CASSPAGGDGYTF. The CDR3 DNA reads TGTGCCAGCAGCCCCGCGGGAGGGGATGGCTACACCTTC.

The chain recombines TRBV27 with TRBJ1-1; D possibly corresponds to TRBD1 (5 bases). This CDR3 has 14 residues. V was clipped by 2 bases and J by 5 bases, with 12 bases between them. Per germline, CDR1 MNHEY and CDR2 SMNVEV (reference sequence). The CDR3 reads CASSLRGTGTEAFF. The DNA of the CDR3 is TGTGCCAGCAGTTTAAGGGGTACTGGGACTGAAGCTTTCTTT.

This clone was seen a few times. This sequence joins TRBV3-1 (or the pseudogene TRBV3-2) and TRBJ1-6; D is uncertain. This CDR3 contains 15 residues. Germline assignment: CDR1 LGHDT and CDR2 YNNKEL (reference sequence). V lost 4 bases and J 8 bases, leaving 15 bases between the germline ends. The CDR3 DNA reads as TGTGCCAGCAGCCCTCTTATTGGCAGTCATTCACCCCTCCACTTT. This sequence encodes CASSPLIGSHSPLHF.

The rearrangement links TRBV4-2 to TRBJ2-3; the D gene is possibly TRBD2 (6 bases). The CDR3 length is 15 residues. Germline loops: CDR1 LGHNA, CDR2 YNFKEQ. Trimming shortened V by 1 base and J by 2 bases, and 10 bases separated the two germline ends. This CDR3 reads CASSQVAGLTDTQYF. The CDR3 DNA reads TGTGCCAGCAGCCAAGTCGCGGGGCTCACAGATACGCAGTATTTT.

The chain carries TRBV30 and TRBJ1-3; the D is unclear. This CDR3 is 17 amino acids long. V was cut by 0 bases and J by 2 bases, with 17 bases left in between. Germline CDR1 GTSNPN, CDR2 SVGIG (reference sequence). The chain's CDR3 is CAWSVRSAAKPGNTIYF. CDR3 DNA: TGTGCCTGGAGTGTACGTTCTGCTGCCAAGCCTGGAAACACCATATATTTT.